This entry concerns a single T cell receptor (beta chain). Antigen specificity is unknown. Amplification targeted TCR beta CDR3 regions from RNA transcripts. Initially, a first-round RT-PCR of the TCR CDR3 employed the HTBI primer set. TCRdb reprocessed the multiplex PCR reads with MiXCR, giving one entry per CDR3 protein. The sample has 600,000 to 700,000 distinct CDR3 sequences; over 40% are singletons. The CDR3 runs to 14 residues. V shed 5 bases and J 3 bases; nucleotides not matched to a gene: 2. In germline, CDR1 is SEHNR, CDR2 FQNEAQ (reference sequence). The data stem from a study of T cells in Graves' hyperthyroidism and ophthalmopathy. Study outcomes and limitations: Using 13 V-J features, a model discriminated ophthalmopathy from stable hyperthyroidism.

Lactation, pregnancy, other autoimmune disease or uncontrolled infection excluded patients. Diagnoses were made from clinical symptoms, serum measures (thyroxine and TRAb), thyroid ultrasound and orbital computed tomography. The chain combines TRBV7-9 with TRBJ1-1; 11 bases map to TRBD1. Sequences were obtained from peripheral blood or thyroid tissue (not recorded which). This clonotype was sampled from an adult man with Graves' disease, either hyperthyroidism or ophthalmopathy (not recorded which). CDR3 sequence: CASSRGQGDTEAFF. The CDR3 coding sequence is TGTGCCAGCAGCCGGGGACAGGGGGACACTGAAGCTTTCTTT.